One and the same sample provided the 26 T cell receptor beta chains below, sequenced in a study of T cell responses to AZD1222 COVID-19 vaccine. The assay was immunoSEQ multiplex PCR, and TCRdb's table has in-frame clones only and misses some. Of about 160,000 clones detected, 80% to 90% appear once; the ten largest clones hold 5.1%. Source: peripheral blood, taken on day 0 of AZD1222 vaccination. Receptors were obtained from an adult in good health.

The chain combines TRBV9 with TRBJ2-4; D not resolved. Germline CDR1 is SGDLS and CDR2 is YYNGEE. There are 15 residues in the CDR3. V lost 0 bases to trimming and J lost 7 bases, with 14 bases between them. DNA of the CDR3: TGTGCCAGCAGCGTAGGAACACCCAAGGGCAACATTCAGTACTTC. This codes for CASSVGTPKGNIQYF.

V and J are TRBV7-6 and TRBJ2-5; a weak D match, TRBD2 (6 bases). The CDR3 totals 15 residues. Germline V gives CDR1 SGHVS, CDR2 FNYEAQ. V lost 6 bases and J lost 2, with 16 bases in between. Here the CDR3 reads CASRKNLGRQETQYF. The CDR3, as DNA: TGTGCCAGCAGGAAAAACCTCGGGAGACAAGAGACCCAGTACTTC.

The CDR3 sequence: CASSPLQGSNYGYTF. The DNA of the CDR3 is TGTGCCAGCAGCCCGCTCCAGGGATCTAACTATGGCTACACCTTC. The V gene is TRBV5-8, the J gene TRBJ1-2; tentative D call: TRBD1 (5 bases). This CDR3 region has 15 residues. The germline V gene has CDR1 SGHTS and CDR2 YDEGEE. V dropped 4 bases and J dropped 0 bases, with 13 bases sitting between them.

This chain connects TRBV6-5 to TRBJ1-1; D remains ambiguous. Germline values: CDR1 MNHEY, CDR2 SVGAGI. The V and J ends lost 2 bases and 2 bases respectively, with 12 bases between them. There are 15 residues in the CDR3. This chain's CDR3 is CASSYRRVRNTEAFF. CDR3 DNA: TGTGCCAGCAGTTACAGGCGGGTTCGAAACACTGAAGCTTTCTTT.

The chain combines TRBV6-5 with TRBJ1-2, with D uncertain. This CDR3 comprises 12 residues. Trimming shortened V by 2 bases and J by 6 bases, and 7 bases separated the two germline ends. Germline values: CDR1 MNHEY, CDR2 SVGAGI. CDR3 coding DNA: TGTGCCAGCAGTTACGGTCCGAATGGCTACACCTTC. It translates to CASSYGPNGYTF.

J is TRBJ2-5 and V is TRBV21-1; TRBD1 was called by the table and not checked on the DNA. TRBV21-1 is a recognized pseudogene. CDR3 length: 18 residues. The CDR3 nucleotides read TGTGCCAGCAGCAAAGGGGACGTGGACAGGGGTTCCCGGGAGACCCAGTACTTC. It encodes CASSKGDVDRGSRETQYF.

This rearrangement joins TRBV27 to TRBJ2-7, with 9 bases identical to TRBD1. CDR1 and CDR2 from the germline V gene are MNHEY and SMNVEV (reference sequence). This CDR3 region has 14 residues. The J segment lost 2 bases and the V segment lost 5 bases, leaving 4 bases of the junction unmatched. The CDR3 DNA is TGTGCCAGCAGTCCCGGGACAGGGCCCTACGAGCAGTACTTC. As protein: CASSPGTGPYEQYF.

The V and J genes are TRBV5-8 and TRBJ1-6; the D gene is possibly TRBD1 (5 bases). The V and J ends lost 4 bases and 5 bases respectively, with 16 bases between them. The CDR3 covers 16 residues. CDR1 is SGHTS, CDR2 YDEGEE, per germline. CDR3 sequence (DNA): TGTGCCAGCAGCAACTACGGGAGGGGAAATAATTCACCCCTCCACTTT. This translates into CASSNYGRGNNSPLHF.

V gene TRBV5-1 combines with J gene TRBJ1-1; 9 bases line up with TRBD1. The CDR3 loop spans 16 amino acids. Germline assignment: CDR1 SGHRS and CDR2 YFSETQ. V lost 0 bases to trimming and J lost 4 bases; unmatched junction nucleotides: 7. The CDR3 here is CASSLEGQGTRTEAFF. The CDR3 coding sequence is TGCGCCAGCAGCTTGGAAGGACAGGGGACTCGCACTGAAGCTTTCTTT.

The chain has TRBV7-2 and TRBJ2-1; no definite D call. V was cut by 5 bases and J by 6 bases, with 17 bases left in between. Germline V gene lookup returns CDR1 SGHTA and CDR2 FQGNSA. The CDR3 is made up of 15 amino acids. CDR3 DNA: TGTGCCAGCAGCCTGGTAGTAAGCCAGAGCAATGAGCAGTTCTTC. Protein: CASSLVVSQSNEQFF.

The chain combines TRBV15 with TRBJ2-3; D remains ambiguous. The CDR3 consists of 15 residues. CDR1 and CDR2 from the germline V gene are LNHNV and YYDKDF (reference sequence). Trimming left V 0 bases short and J 1 base short, with 8 bases between. The CDR3 reads CATSRDGRGTDTQYF. The CDR3 DNA reads TGTGCCACCAGCAGAGATGGGCGCGGCACAGATACGCAGTATTTT.

This clone was counted once. CDR3 bases: TGTGCCAGCAGCCAGACCCCCCGGGCAGGTGGTAATTCACCCCTCCACTTT. It specifies CASSQTPRAGGNSPLHF. The V and J genes are TRBV4-2 and TRBJ1-6, with D hard to call. V was cut by 3 bases and J by 6 bases, with 18 bases left in between. Germline V CDR1 and CDR2: LGHNA, YNFKEQ. The CDR3 has 17 amino acids.

The chain carries TRBV18 and TRBJ1-1; D is ambiguous. Trimming shortened V by 2 bases and J by 3 bases, and 10 bases separated the two germline ends. This CDR3 has 14 amino acids. CDR1 and CDR2 (germline): KGHSH, LQKENI. The DNA of the CDR3 is TGTGCCAGCTCACCAAAGGGTCCGGACACTGAAGCTTTCTTT. Its protein product is CASSPKGPDTEAFF.

The table lists this clone with a few counts. V gene TRBV30 combines with J gene TRBJ2-1; TRBD2 agrees at 7 bases. Trimming at V came to 3 bases and at J to 5 bases, leaving 7 bases not matched to a gene. Looked up from germline, CDR1 is GTSNPN and CDR2 is SVGIG (reference sequence). The CDR3 has 14 residues. Here the CDR3 DNA reads TGTGCCTGGAGCGGGCTAGCGGAGAACAATGAGCAGTTCTTC. Translated, it gives CAWSGLAENNEQFF.

Remarks on this clone: The sample holds other DNA sequences that translate to the same CDR3. V is TRBV7-9 and J is TRBJ1-1; D remains ambiguous. Germline V CDR1 and CDR2: SEHNR, FQNEAQ (reference sequence). V was pared by 3 bases and J by 2 bases, with 7 bases between. CDR3 size: 13 residues. The CDR3, as DNA: TGTGCCAGCAGCTTGACGGTTAACACTGAAGCTTTCTTT. Protein product: CASSLTVNTEAFF.

The V call is TRBV5-4, the J call TRBJ1-5; 9 bases match TRBD1. Trimming took 4 bases from V and 9 from J; bases not matched to a gene: 8. The CDR3 sequence is 14 residues long. Germline assignment: CDR1 SGHNT and CDR2 YYREEE (reference sequence). CDR3 loop: CASSLGQGNSPQHF. CDR3 in DNA: TGTGCCAGCAGCCTGGGACAGGGTAATTCGCCCCAGCATTTT.

This rearrangement joins TRBV14 to TRBJ1-4; D ambiguous. V gave up 1 base and J gave up 6 bases, with 9 bases separating them. The CDR3 runs to 14 residues. Germline values: CDR1 SGHDN, CDR2 FVKESK. This CDR3 is CASSQGGFYEKLFF. The DNA for the CDR3 is TGTGCCAGCAGCCAAGGTGGTTTCTATGAAAAACTGTTTTTT.

This clone is a singleton in its sample. This chain connects TRBV14 to TRBJ1-1, with unresolved D. The germline V gene has CDR1 SGHDN and CDR2 FVKESK. V shed 4 bases and J shed 3 bases, with 15 bases lying between them. CDR3 length equals 15 residues. This CDR3 reads CASSRFFPIHTEAFF. In DNA form, the CDR3 reads TGTGCCAGCAGCCGTTTTTTTCCTATACACACTGAAGCTTTCTTT.

This clone was seen a handful of times. This chain uses TRBV11-2 with TRBJ2-7, with a tentative D call TRBD2 (5 bases). Germline lookup yields CDR1 SGHAT and CDR2 FQNNGV. The CDR3 length is 17 residues. V lost 5 bases and J lost 4, with 24 bases in between. The CDR3 nucleotides read TGTGCCAGCAGCCAGCTTCCTAAGCGGAGATCCATATACGAGCAGTACTTC. This encodes CASSQLPKRRSIYEQYF.

This rearrangement joins TRBV30 to TRBJ2-1; perhaps TRBD2 as D (6 bases). The germline CDR1 and CDR2 sequences are GTSNPN and SVGIG (reference sequence). CDR3 size: 18 residues. Trimming took 2 bases from V and 0 from J, leaving 20 bases between them. CDR3 protein: CAWSTKAGYKSSYNEQFF. The CDR3 DNA reads TGTGCCTGGAGTACAAAGGCGGGGTATAAAAGCTCCTACAATGAGCAGTTCTTC.

The chain uses TRBV28 and TRBJ2-5; TRBD1 is a possible D gene (5 bases). The germline gives CDR1 MDHEN, CDR2 SYDVKM. The CDR3 contains 13 residues. Trimming took 6 bases from V and 3 from J, leaving 11 bases between them. The CDR3 DNA reads TGTGCCAGCAGCTTGGGGCTCAAAGAGACCCAGTACTTC. Its translation: CASSLGLKETQYF.

This chain connects TRBV28 to TRBJ2-1; TRBD2 matches 11 bases. Unmatched junction bases numbered 12, after V lost 8 bases and J lost 9 bases. The CDR3 sequence is 15 residues long. Germline CDR1 and CDR2: MDHEN and SYDVKM. The CDR3 coding sequence is TGTGCCAGCTTAACCGGGACTAGCGGTATCGGTGAGCAGTTCTTC. This encodes CASLTGTSGIGEQFF.

This chain uses TRBV6-1 with TRBJ2-7; D gene unclear. V dropped 2 bases and J dropped 4 bases, with 21 bases sitting between them. The CDR3 runs 17 residues. Germline CDR1 and CDR2: MNHNS and SASEGT. This chain's CDR3 is CASSERANSLVPYEQYF. For the CDR3, the DNA is TGTGCCAGCAGTGAAAGAGCAAACAGTTTGGTCCCTTACGAGCAGTACTTC.

This clone was seen a handful of times. This chain links TRBV18 with TRBJ2-2; no clear D gene. Germline V gene lookup returns CDR1 KGHSH and CDR2 LQKENI. This CDR3 contains 14 residues. Trimming removed 0 bases from V and 1 base from J, with 3 bases in between. DNA for the CDR3: TGTGCCAGCTCACCACCGCGGAACACCGGGGAGCTGTTTTTT. Residues: CASSPPRNTGELFF.

J is TRBJ2-7 and V is TRBV6-5; D might be TRBD2 (6 bases). The germline V gene encodes CDR1 MNHEY and CDR2 SVGAGI. The V gene lost 10 bases and the J gene lost 4 bases, with 14 bases spanning the gap. CDR3 size: 12 residues. The CDR3 sequence: CATRGTGYEQYF. The CDR3 DNA sequence: TGTGCCACGCGCGGGACTGGGTACGAGCAGTACTTC.

The CDR3 protein is CASSQEGLERGTEAFF. The CDR3 DNA follows: TGTGCCAGCAGCCAAGAAGGATTGGAGAGGGGTACTGAAGCTTTCTTT. The chain employs TRBV4-2 and TRBJ1-1; a possible D gene is TRBD1 (5 bases). Trimming took 0 bases from V and 5 from J, leaving 16 bases between them. The CDR3 runs 16 residues. Germline CDR1 is LGHNA and CDR2 is YNFKEQ.